One sample yielded the 30 T cell receptor beta chains listed below, sequenced in a study of OX40 agonist ivuxolimab in advanced cancers. Data came from immunoSEQ multiplex PCR; TCRdb stores just in-frame clones and leaves some out. In the table there are about 42,000 clones, more than 80% of which are singletons. The starting material was CD4+ or CD8+ T cells sorted from blood, obtained in a trial of the OX40 agonist ivuxolimab. These receptor sequences come from an adult with an advanced solid tumor such as melanoma, head and neck, liver or kidney cancer.

In this sample, this clone turned up once. The V gene is TRBV5-1, the J gene TRBJ1-1; possible D gene TRBD1, 5 bases. V dropped 2 bases and J dropped 1 base, with 6 bases sitting between them. The CDR3 is made up of 13 amino acids. From germline, CDR1 is SGHRS and CDR2 YFSETQ. The CDR3 DNA follows: TGCGCCAGCAGCTTCGACAGGAACACTGAAGCTTTCTTT. Residues: CASSFDRNTEAFF.

The V gene is TRBV6-6, the J gene TRBJ2-7; 10 positions match TRBD2. Germline CDR1 is MNHNY and CDR2 is SVGAGI (reference sequence). The CDR3 totals 15 residues. J lost 3 bases, V lost 2 bases, and 4 bases had no gene match. The CDR3 here is CASSYPGTSDYEQYF. In nucleotides, the CDR3 is TGTGCCAGCAGTTACCCCGGGACTAGCGACTACGAGCAGTACTTC.

The chain recombines TRBV9 with TRBJ2-2; 8 bases match TRBD2. The germline V gene has CDR1 SGDLS and CDR2 YYNGEE. Trimming cost V 3 bases and J 0 bases; bases outside gene matches: 7. The CDR3 covers 17 residues. CDR3 sequence (DNA): TGTGCCAGCAGCGCGCCTACTAGCGGCCCGAACACCGGGGAGCTGTTTTTT. Protein: CASSAPTSGPNTGELFF.

The chain carries TRBV11-3 and TRBJ1-1, with D unclear. Germline assignment: CDR1 SGHNT and CDR2 YENEEA. The CDR3 extends over 15 amino acids. Trimming cost V 0 bases and J 7 bases, with 15 bases left between them. This CDR3 is CASSLDQALDGEAFF. CDR3 DNA: TGTGCCAGCAGCTTAGATCAGGCTCTGGATGGTGAAGCTTTCTTT.

The chain carries TRBV19 and TRBJ2-2, with D tentatively TRBD1 or TRBD2 (5 bases each). The CDR3 loop spans 15 amino acids. The germline V gene encodes CDR1 LNHDA and CDR2 SQIVND (reference sequence). With 6 bases removed from V and 0 bases from J, the gap between germline ends came to 11 bases. The CDR3 loop reads CASRPGTANTGELFF. The CDR3 DNA reads TGTGCCAGTAGACCCGGGACGGCGAACACCGGGGAGCTGTTTTTT.

The chain joins TRBV11-2 to TRBJ2-3, with 12 bases identical to TRBD2. The V segment lost 3 bases and the J segment 0 bases; nucleotides outside the gene matches: 10. The CDR3 extends over 19 amino acids. CDR1 SGHAT and CDR2 FQNNGV come from the germline V gene. For the CDR3, the DNA is TGTGCCAGCAGCTTCTTCGGACTAGCGGGGACTACTAGCACAGATACGCAGTATTTT. Its protein product is CASSFFGLAGTTSTDTQYF. Combining the CDR3 with reference TRBV11-2 and TRBJ2-3 gives the whole variable domain EAGVAQSPRYKIIEKRQSVAFWCNPISGHATLYWYQQILGQGPKLLIQFQNNGVVDDSQLPKDRFSAERLKGVDSTLKIQPAKLEDSAVYLCASSFFGLAGTTSTDTQYFGPGTRLTVL.

V usage is TRBV5-1 and J usage is TRBJ1-5; D may be TRBD1 (5 bases). There are 15 residues in the CDR3. Germline-derived CDR1 and CDR2 are SGHRS and YFSETQ. Trimming removed 4 bases at V and 1 base at J, with 12 bases between. In DNA form, the CDR3 reads TGCGCCAGCAGCCTCGGGACGGTCAGCAATCAGCCCCAGCATTTT. Amino acid sequence: CASSLGTVSNQPQHF.

V and J are TRBV6-5 and TRBJ2-1; 7 bases match TRBD1. Germline trimming cut 2 bases from V and 4 bases from J; bases unmatched to any gene: 2. CDR3 length equals 14 residues. CDR1 is MNHEY and CDR2 is SVGAGI in the germline V gene. The CDR3 loop is CASSYPGGYNEQFF. The CDR3 nucleotides read TGTGCCAGCAGTTACCCAGGGGGATACAATGAGCAGTTCTTC.

The chain recombines TRBV7-9 with TRBJ2-1; a weak D match, TRBD2 (6 bases). The CDR3 runs to 19 residues. V was cut by 5 bases and J by 0 bases, with 23 bases left in between. Germline-derived CDR1 and CDR2 are SEHNR and FQNEAQ (reference sequence). CDR3 protein: CASSRGTGSGFSSYNEQFF. In DNA, the CDR3 is TGTGCCAGCAGCCGAGGGACTGGTAGTGGGTTCAGCTCCTACAATGAGCAGTTCTTC. Filled out from reference TRBV7-9 and TRBJ2-1, the complete variable domain reads DTGVSQNPRHKITKRGQNVTFRCDPISEHNRLYWYRQTLGQGPEFLTYFQNEAQLEKSRLLSDRFSAERPKGSFSTLEIQRTEQGDSAMYLCASSRGTGSGFSSYNEQFFGPGTRLTVL.

This clone was detected a few times. The V gene is TRBV7-3, the J gene TRBJ1-6; D not resolved. The CDR3 loop spans 14 amino acids. Trimming cost V 1 base and J 11 bases, with 12 bases left between them. Germline CDR1 is SGHTA and CDR2 is FQGTGA. CDR3 coding DNA: TGTGCCAGCAGCTTAAACCCCCTGGGAGCACCCCTCCACTTT. Translation: CASSLNPLGAPLHF.

This chain links TRBV6-5 with TRBJ2-2; D tentatively reads TRBD1 or TRBD2 (6 bases each). Germline values: CDR1 MNHEY, CDR2 SVGAGI. Trimming left V 6 bases short and J 5 bases short, with 16 bases between. The CDR3 sequence is 15 residues long. The CDR3 DNA sequence: TGTGCCAGCAGCCTCTGGGGGGCGCTTACCGGGGAGCTGTTTTTT. Protein: CASSLWGALTGELFF.

CDR3 amino acids: CASSTKTGTRYEQYF. CDR3 coding DNA: TGTGCCAGCAGTACCAAAACCGGGACTCGCTACGAGCAGTACTTC. This chain joins TRBV2 and TRBJ2-7; D is perhaps TRBD2 (6 bases). Trimming left V 5 bases short and J 3 bases short, with 17 bases between. Germline V gene data show CDR1 as SNHLY and CDR2 as FYNNEI. CDR3 length: 15 residues. Filled out from reference TRBV2 and TRBJ2-7, the complete variable domain reads EPEVTQTPSHQVTQMGQEVILRCVPISNHLYFYWYRQILGQKVEFLVSFYNNEISEKSEIFDDQFSVERPDGSNFTLKIRSTKLEDSAMYFCASSTKTGTRYEQYFGPGTRLTVT.

This rearrangement joins TRBV11-1 to TRBJ2-7; 7 bases map to TRBD1. V lost 1 base and J lost 3; bases outside the gene matches: 9. This CDR3 has 16 residues. Germline CDR1 and CDR2: SGHAT and FQDESV (reference sequence). The CDR3 reads CASSLGDRDRNYEQYF. CDR3 nucleotide sequence: TGTGCCAGCAGCTTAGGGGACCGGGACAGAAACTACGAGCAGTACTTC.

CDR3 in DNA: TGCGCCAGCAGCCAAGATCTTGCCGAGACTTATGGCTACACCTTC. It codes for CASSQDLAETYGYTF. This chain connects TRBV4-3 to TRBJ1-2, with D hard to call. CDR1 LGHNA and CDR2 YSLEER come from the germline V gene. V was pared by 0 bases and J by 5 bases, with 13 bases between. This CDR3 comprises 15 residues.

The chain recombines TRBV6-1 with TRBJ2-7, with D possibly TRBD1 on 6 matching bases. CDR3 length: 14 residues. CDR1 MNHNS and CDR2 SASEGT come from the germline V gene. Trimming took off 5 bases at V and 2 bases at J, with 13 bases between the two ends. CDR3 in DNA: TGTGCCAGCAGTTCCCGGGACAAAACCTACGAGCAGTACGTC. Translated, it gives CASSSRDKTYEQYV.

The chain links TRBV18 to TRBJ2-7, with 7 positions matching TRBD2. CDR1 is KGHSH, CDR2 LQKENI, per germline. CDR3 length: 12 amino acids. V lost 3 bases to trimming and J lost 5 bases; unmatched junction nucleotides: 1. The CDR3 DNA is TGTGCCAGCTCACCGGCGGGGGACGAGCAGTACGTC. Its translation: CASSPAGDEQYV.

The chain combines TRBV5-1 with TRBJ1-1; perhaps TRBD1 as D (6 bases). The CDR3 has 14 amino acids. V was shortened by 4 bases and J by 3 bases, with 13 bases between the two germline ends. CDR1 and CDR2 (germline): SGHRS, YFSETQ. The CDR3: CASSKDSGDTEAFF. Written as DNA, the CDR3 is TGCGCCAGCAGCAAGGACAGTGGGGACACTGAAGCTTTCTTT.

The chain uses TRBV5-4 and TRBJ1-5, with a weak D call TRBD1 (5 bases). The ends were cut back, 7 bases at V and 5 bases at J, with 10 bases in the middle. Looked up from germline, CDR1 is SGHNT and CDR2 is YYREEE (reference sequence). The CDR3 contains 12 residues. As DNA, the CDR3 is TGTGCCAGCCACTCGACAGATCAGCCCCAGCATTTT. Translated, it gives CASHSTDQPQHF. Supplemented by reference TRBV5-4 and TRBJ1-5, the full variable domain reads ETGVTQSPTHLIKTRGQQVTLRCSSQSGHNTVSWYQQALGQGPQFIFQYYREEENGRGNFPPRFSGLQFPNYSSELNVNALELDDSALYLCASHSTDQPQHFGDGTRLSIL.

CDR3 loop: CASRPGTTNNEQFF. CDR3 coding DNA: TGTGCCAGCAGACCCGGGACTACGAACAATGAGCAGTTCTTC. The chain links TRBV6-6 to TRBJ2-1; TRBD2 aligns across 7 bases. The CDR3 contains 14 residues. Germline values: CDR1 MNHNY, CDR2 SVGAGI (reference sequence). The junction had 7 bases not matched to a gene; V was cut back by 6 bases and J by 5 bases.

V and J are TRBV6-5 and TRBJ2-3; no firm D call. Germline assignment: CDR1 MNHEY and CDR2 SVGAGI. Trimming took 0 bases from V and 6 from J, leaving 4 bases between them. The CDR3 runs to 12 residues. CDR3 protein: CASSYSGDTQYF. CDR3 in DNA: TGTGCCAGCAGTTACTCAGGGGATACGCAGTATTTT.

The chain links TRBV13 to TRBJ2-7; D is possibly TRBD1 (5 bases). This CDR3 has 13 residues. V gave up 5 bases and J gave up 5 bases, with 13 bases separating them. Germline CDR1 is PRHDT and CDR2 is FYEKMQ (reference sequence). CDR3 amino acids: CASSLRQLNEQYV. The CDR3 DNA reads as TGTGCCAGCAGCCTTCGACAGTTGAACGAGCAGTACGTC.

The V and J genes are TRBV19 and TRBJ2-7, with TRBD1 matching 9 bases. Trimming cost V 4 bases and J 2 bases; bases outside gene matches: 6. CDR3 length equals 15 residues. The germline V gene has CDR1 LNHDA and CDR2 SQIVND (reference sequence). The CDR3 nucleotides are TGTGCCAGTAGTACGACGGGACAGGGTACCTACGAGCAGTACTTC. As protein: CASSTTGQGTYEQYF.

The chain couples TRBV7-8 to TRBJ2-3, with D perhaps matching TRBD1 (6 bases). Germline lookup yields CDR1 SGHVS and CDR2 FQNEAQ. The CDR3 spans 16 residues. Trimming took off 3 bases at V and 4 bases at J, with 17 bases between the two ends. The CDR3 is CASSFLGGDGPDTQYF. The CDR3 DNA follows: TGTGCCAGCAGCTTTCTAGGGGGAGATGGGCCAGATACGCAGTATTTT.

The chain has TRBV11-2 and TRBJ2-1; D may correspond to TRBD1 or TRBD2 (6 bases each). Germline-derived CDR1 and CDR2 are SGHAT and FQNNGV. This CDR3 region has 14 residues. V lost 6 bases and J 7 bases, leaving 16 bases between the germline ends. CDR3 bases: TGTGCCAGCAGTAAGGGGGAGGTGTGGAATGAGCAGTTCTTC. As protein: CASSKGEVWNEQFF.

V and J are TRBV29-1 and TRBJ2-7, with 10 bases that match TRBD1. The CDR3 is made up of 14 amino acids. CDR1 is SQVTM and CDR2 is ANQGSEA in the germline V gene. J was trimmed by 2 bases and V by 3 bases; bases with no gene match: 4. The CDR3 nucleotides read TGCAGCGTTGAGGTCGGGACAGGGGCCTACGAGCAGTACTTC. This sequence encodes CSVEVGTGAYEQYF.

The chain recombines TRBV27 with TRBJ1-4; tentatively, D is TRBD1 (6 bases). Germline V CDR1 and CDR2: MNHEY, SMNVEV (reference sequence). The CDR3 length is 14 residues. The V and J ends lost 5 bases and 8 bases respectively, with 15 bases between them. CDR3 loop: CASSPGRGGEKLFF. In nucleotides, the CDR3 is TGTGCCAGCAGTCCAGGCAGGGGAGGGGAAAAACTGTTTTTT.

The chain combines TRBV4-3 with TRBJ2-7, with D perhaps TRBD1 (5 bases). This CDR3 contains 15 residues. Germline loops: CDR1 LGHNA, CDR2 YSLEER. The V gene lost 4 bases and the J gene lost 1 base, with 14 bases spanning the gap. The CDR3 spells CASSRRQTASYEQYF. The CDR3 nucleotides are TGCGCCAGCAGCCGCCGACAGACTGCTTCCTACGAGCAGTACTTC.

The DNA of the CDR3 is TGTGCCAGCAGCTTGAGGGATAACTATGGCTACACCTTC. Its translation: CASSLRDNYGYTF. The J gene is TRBJ1-2, the V gene TRBV4-2; D is unresolved. Deletions cut 5 bases from V and 1 base from J, with 8 bases between. Germline lookup yields CDR1 LGHNA and CDR2 YNFKEQ. The CDR3 has 13 residues.

This clone has more than one count but fewer than ten. V gene TRBV30 combines with J gene TRBJ2-7; D remains unclear. Trimming left V 2 bases short and J 0 bases short, with 14 bases between. The CDR3 contains 15 residues. In germline, CDR1 is GTSNPN, CDR2 SVGIG (reference sequence). Written as DNA, the CDR3 is TGTGCCTGGAGTAGAGGTTCGAGTAGCTCCTACGAGCAGTACTTC. This sequence encodes CAWSRGSSSSYEQYF.

The chain combines TRBV29-1 with TRBJ2-3, with TRBD2 identical over 9 bases. CDR1 and CDR2 (germline): SQVTM, ANQGSEA. The CDR3 runs 14 residues. Losses at the gene ends were 6 bases for V and 6 bases for J; bases not matched to a gene: 10. The CDR3 region has the DNA TGCAGCGTATTGGGGCTAGCGGGAAGGGATACGCAGTATTTT. Amino acids: CSVLGLAGRDTQYF.